This paragraph covers one TCR beta chain sequence. Its antigen remains unidentified. Base-call qualities are not available, and no considerably larger clone is one nucleotide away. TCRbeta CDR3 regions were amplified from genomic DNA by means of the immunoSEQ Assay, a bias-controlled multiplex PCR. The paper's data handling went like this. The number of nucleated cells in each sample was estimated from the amplification of reference gene primers within the assay. Sequence reads were collapsed and filtered to measure the absolute abundance of every unique TCRbeta CDR3 rearrangement. For each sample, productive Simpson clonality was calculated by taking the square root of Simpson's diversity index across productive rearrangements. TCRdb's version of the immuneACCESS table is confined to in-frame rearrangements and falls short of the full clone set. An unresolved V gene accounts for under half of the shortfall where checked; the remainder is of unknown origin. The DNA gave D and trimming, while V, J and clone size come from that table. The sample table contains about 670,000 clones; only one count was recorded for 70% to 90% of them. Roughly 0.25% of the sample is in the top ten clones.

A distance of 16 bases separates the germline ends of V and J, which lose 5 bases and 1 base respectively. CDR1 and CDR2 (SGHDT, YYEEEE) derive from the germline V gene. Including the terminal cysteine and phenylalanine, the CDR3 comprises 16 residues. Only CDR3 DNA remains: 48 bases, in frame from the first base. The data belong to a study of blood T cell repertoires in COVID-19 (dated by TCRdb to 2020 to 2022). General notes on the study: The collaborator samples originated in the United States, Italy and Spain and spanned the acute and convalescent phases of COVID-19. HLA class I and class II types, where available, came from metadata supplied by the sample provider rather than from assay-based typing. Samples came from the ongoing ImmuneRACE study (first 160 participants) plus 1,254 subjects from 6 global collaborators. The prospective study material was composed of cDNA or gDNA derived from T cells, B-cell-depleted T cells, or PBMCs. Sample metadata almost always included a de-identified subject ID, COVID-19 status, age in years and sex. Subjects who had been exposed to COVID-19, were actively infected with it, or had recovered from it provided the deeply sampled blood TCRbeta repertoires that made up the dataset. A freely available public database, intended as a resource for researchers studying the immune response to SARS-CoV-2, is where the repertoires were released. General conclusions and limits of the study: How much clinical and demographic metadata was included differed by source and by participant, and the metadata was provided uncurated.

Whole blood was collected in K2EDTA tubes by collaborating institutions according to the institutions' own protocols. For TCRbeta analysis, collaborator samples were shipped as frozen whole blood, as isolated PBMCs, or as DNA extracted from either sample type. Rearrangement joined TRBV5-6 to TRBJ1-5; TRBD1 might be the D gene, on 5 matching bases. This receptor was identified in a woman between 18 and 29 years old with acute or convalescent COVID-19. The specimen was peripheral blood. The nucleotide sequence is given as TGTGCCAGCAGTCTGGGGCGGGGTGGGAGCAATCAGCCCCAGCATTTT. Protein translation: CASSLGRGGSNQPQHF.